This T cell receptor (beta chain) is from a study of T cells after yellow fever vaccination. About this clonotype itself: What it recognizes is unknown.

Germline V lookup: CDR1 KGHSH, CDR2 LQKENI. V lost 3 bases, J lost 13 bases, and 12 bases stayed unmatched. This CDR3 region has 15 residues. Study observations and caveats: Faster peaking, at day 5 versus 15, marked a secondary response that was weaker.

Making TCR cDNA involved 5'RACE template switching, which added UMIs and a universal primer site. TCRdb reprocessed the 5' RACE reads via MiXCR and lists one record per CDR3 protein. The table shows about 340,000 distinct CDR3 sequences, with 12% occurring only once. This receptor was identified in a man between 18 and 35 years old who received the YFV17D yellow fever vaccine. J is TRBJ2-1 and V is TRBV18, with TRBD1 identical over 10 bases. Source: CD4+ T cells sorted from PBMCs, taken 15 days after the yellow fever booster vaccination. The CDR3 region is CASSPGPGQGSLQFF. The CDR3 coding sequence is TGTGCCAGCTCACCGGGGCCGGGACAGGGGTCCCTCCAGTTCTTC.